These T cell receptor beta chains were read from a single sample in a study of T-cell reconstitution after alpha-beta-depleted transplantation in children. MiXCR was run by TCRdb on the PCR reads, yielding one entry per CDR3 protein. The table includes around 450,000 distinct CDR3 sequences, roughly 44% detected once. The starting material was PBMCs, obtained before TCRalphabeta/CD19-depleted stem cell transplant. The source of these receptors is a girl aged 2 to 9 with aplastic anemia, due to receive a stem cell transplant. The CDR3 runs from the conserved cysteine through the conserved F or W. A D gene is named only where the DNA matches it firmly. Where a row states a size, it is once, few, many or the class of an expanded clone; other rows omit it.

J,length,size,V,D,CDR3,DNA
TRBJ2-1,13,many,TRBV28,-,CASSFRELDEQFF,TGTGCCAGCAGTTTCAGGGAACTGGATGAGCAGTTCTTC
TRBJ1-5,17,-,TRBV18,-,CASSPVLLGERNQPQHF,TGTGCCAGCTCACCTGTGTTATTGGGGGAACGCAATCAGCCCCAGCATTTT
TRBJ1-1,14,many,TRBV6-2/TRBV6-3,-,CASSSPRVNTEAFF,TGTGCCAGCAGTTCCCCCCGGGTGAACACTGAAGCTTTCTTT
TRBJ2-3,16,once,TRBV6-5,-,CASSYSLRDVTDTQYF,TGTGCCAGCAGTTACTCGCTGCGGGACGTAACAGATACGCAGTATTTT
TRBJ2-7,14,-,TRBV9,-,CASSVGQGTYEQYF,TGTGCCAGCAGCGTAGGGCAGGGGACCTACGAGCAGTACTTC
TRBJ2-7,13,-,TRBV12-3/TRBV12-4,-,CASSFGQFYEQYF,TGTGCCAGCAGTTTTGGACAATTCTACGAGCAGTACTTC
TRBJ2-5,15,-,TRBV9,TRBD2,CASSPLAGGTETQYF,TGTGCCAGCAGCCCTCTAGCGGGAGGGACAGAGACCCAGTACTTC
TRBJ2-6,16,-,TRBV4-2,-,CASSRGTSSGANVLTF,TGTGCCAGCAGCCGCGGGACTTCCTCTGGGGCCAACGTCCTGACTTTC
TRBJ1-2,13,-,TRBV7-2,-,CASSLGDAYGYTF,TGTGCCAGCAGCTTAGGGGACGCCTATGGCTACACCTTC
TRBJ1-2,19,few,TRBV4-1,TRBD1,CASSASPGQAFEANYGYTF,TGCGCCAGCAGCGCCTCTCCGGGACAGGCTTTCGAAGCTAACTATGGCTACACCTTC
TRBJ1-1,14,-,TRBV5-6,-,CASSLSPGPREAFF,TGTGCCAGCAGCTTGTCCCCGGGACCGAGGGAAGCTTTCTTT
TRBJ2-7,17,-,TRBV7-8,TRBD2,CASSPNPGAGGTYEQYF,TGTGCCAGCAGCCCAAACCCAGGGGCGGGAGGGACCTACGAGCAGTACTTC
TRBJ1-5,13,-,TRBV20-1,-,CSASEGLYQPQHF,TGCAGTGCTAGTGAGGGGTTGTACCAGCCCCAGCATTTT
TRBJ2-1,16,-,TRBV10-1,-,CASSETDFQRYNEQFF,TGCGCCAGCAGTGAGACGGACTTCCAGCGCTACAATGAGCAGTTCTTC
TRBJ2-6,15,many,TRBV19,-,CASSIGSTGANVLTF,TGTGCCAGTAGTATCGGGAGTACTGGGGCCAACGTCCTGACTTTC
TRBJ2-2,16,many,TRBV5-1,-,CASSYLAGSNTGELFF,TGCGCCAGCAGCTATCTAGCCGGGTCGAACACCGGGGAGCTGTTTTTT
TRBJ1-2,15,few,TRBV20-1,TRBD1,CSARDRDRPNYGYTF,TGCAGTGCTAGGGACCGGGACAGACCTAACTATGGCTACACCTTC
TRBJ2-7,16,few,TRBV20-1,TRBD2,CSANGLAGGPSYEQYF,TGCAGTGCTAACGGACTAGCGGGAGGACCTAGCTACGAGCAGTACTTC
TRBJ1-4,15,-,TRBV4-2,TRBD1,CASSVRQGAGEKLFF,TGTGCCAGCAGCGTCCGACAGGGGGCAGGGGAAAAACTGTTTTTT
TRBJ2-1,15,-,TRBV10-2,-,CASSAIQGSYNEQFF,TGCGCCAGCAGTGCCATTCAGGGGTCCTACAATGAGCAGTTCTTC
TRBJ2-5,13,-,TRBV20-1,-,CSVPTTVQETQYF,TGCAGTGTCCCTACGACAGTCCAAGAGACCCAGTACTTC
TRBJ2-7,15,few,TRBV7-2,TRBD1,CASSLSGTGALGQYF,TGTGCCAGCAGCTTGTCCGGGACAGGGGCCCTCGGGCAGTACTTC
TRBJ1-5,14,many,TRBV10-1,-,CASPRTGINQPQHF,TGCGCCAGTCCCCGAACAGGGATTAATCAGCCCCAGCATTTT
TRBJ1-2,11,many,TRBV5-1,-,CASSDGYGYTF,TGCGCCAGCAGCGACGGATATGGCTACACCTTC
TRBJ2-4,17,many,TRBV28,-,CASRRTGGRRGGNIQYF,TGTGCCAGCAGGCGCACCGGGGGCAGGAGAGGAGGAAACATTCAGTACTTC
TRBJ2-5,16,-,TRBV7-3,-,CASSFSGGGTGETQYF,TGTGCCAGCAGCTTCTCGGGAGGGGGCACGGGAGAGACCCAGTACTTC
TRBJ2-1,15,-,TRBV11-2,-,CASSLEGSLYNEQFF,TGTGCCAGCAGCTTAGAAGGGAGCTTATACAATGAGCAGTTCTTC
TRBJ2-1,16,-,TRBV7-3,TRBD2,CASSLTEAGGVGEQFF,TGTGCCAGCAGCTTAACGGAAGCGGGAGGGGTGGGTGAGCAGTTCTTC
TRBJ2-1,15,-,TRBV20-1,-,CSAHSTGVAYNEQFF,TGCAGTGCACACTCAACCGGGGTTGCCTACAATGAGCAGTTCTTC
TRBJ2-7,16,-,TRBV7-9,TRBD2,CASSLGAGKPSREQYF,TGTGCCAGCAGCTTAGGAGCGGGAAAACCTTCTAGAGAGCAGTACTTC
TRBJ2-7,14,-,TRBV21-1,-,CASSKEASFYEQYF,TGTGCCAGCAGCAAAGAGGCTAGCTTCTACGAGCAGTACTTC
TRBJ1-1,15,-,TRBV7-9,-,CASSLAAGPDTEAFF,TGTGCCAGCAGCTTAGCCGCGGGGCCGGACACTGAAGCTTTCTTT
TRBJ1-3,15,few,TRBV7-9,-,CASSFKGPSGNTIYF,TGTGCCAGCAGCTTCAAGGGCCCCTCTGGAAACACCATATATTTT
TRBJ1-2,13,-,TRBV29-1,TRBD1,CSVGGGAGYGYTF,TGCAGCGTTGGAGGGGGCGCTGGCTATGGCTACACCTTC
TRBJ2-7,15,many,TRBV11-2,TRBD2,CASSLTSGPLNEQYF,TGTGCCAGCAGTTTAACTAGCGGGCCCCTCAACGAGCAGTACTTC
TRBJ2-3,15,-,TRBV20-1,-,CSARGGLEGADTQYF,TGCAGTGCTAGAGGGGGCCTCGAGGGGGCAGATACGCAGTATTTT
TRBJ1-1,14,few,TRBV10-3,-,CAISEELMNTEAFF,TGTGCCATCAGTGAAGAACTAATGAACACTGAAGCTTTCTTT
TRBJ2-5,16,-,TRBV18,TRBD2,CASSLGLAGASETQYF,TGTGCCAGCTCACTGGGACTAGCGGGAGCATCGGAGACCCAGTACTTC
TRBJ2-1,12,-,TRBV29-1,-,CSVERQGVGQFF,TGCAGCGTTGAAAGGCAGGGAGTAGGGCAGTTCTTC
TRBJ1-5,16,-,TRBV19,-,CASSISSQGVGQPQHF,TGTGCCAGTAGTATATCGTCCCAGGGCGTGGGTCAGCCCCAGCATTTT
TRBJ2-3,13,-,TRBV10-3,-,CAISEDSTDTQYF,TGTGCCATCAGTGAGGACAGCACAGATACGCAGTATTTT
TRBJ2-1,15,few,TRBV15,-,CATSRVAGDVNEQFF,TGTGCCACCAGCAGAGTCGCAGGGGACGTCAATGAGCAGTTCTTC
TRBJ2-7,14,once,TRBV7-2,-,CASSRGLTTYEQYF,TGTGCCAGCAGCCGTGGACTGACTACCTACGAGCAGTACTTC
TRBJ1-1,14,-,TRBV6-1,-,CASRGARRHTEAFF,TGTGCCAGCAGAGGAGCCCGCCGGCACACTGAAGCTTTCTTT
TRBJ2-1,12,-,TRBV11-2,-,CASSPPRNEQFF,TGTGCCAGCAGCCCGCCCCGCAATGAGCAGTTCTTC
TRBJ2-7,13,-,TRBV10-3,TRBD2,CAISEAGGYEQYF,TGTGCCATCAGTGAAGCGGGGGGCTACGAGCAGTACTTC
TRBJ1-4,17,-,TRBV18,TRBD1,CASSPPYSTGKGEKLFF,TGTGCCAGCTCACCACCCTATTCGACAGGGAAGGGTGAAAAACTGTTTTTT
TRBJ2-3,15,many,TRBV12-3/TRBV12-4,-,CASSAEGWRADTQYF,TGTGCCAGCAGCGCTGAGGGGTGGAGGGCAGATACGCAGTATTTT
TRBJ1-2,13,-,TRBV12-3/TRBV12-4,-,CASRPTWGGGYTF,TGTGCCAGCAGACCGACGTGGGGAGGTGGCTACACCTTC
TRBJ2-3,12,-,TRBV19,-,CATPSGTDTQYF,TGTGCCACCCCATCTGGCACAGATACGCAGTATTTT
TRBJ2-2,15,-,TRBV20-1,-,CSARRSGGGTGELFF,TGCAGTGCTAGAAGGTCCGGGGGCGGCACCGGGGAGCTGTTTTTT
TRBJ2-5,14,many,TRBV6-5,-,CASSPRAPWETQYF,TGTGCCAGCAGTCCACGGGCCCCGTGGGAGACCCAGTACTTC
TRBJ1-6,17,-,TRBV7-8,-,CASSLGVRSSYNSPLHF,TGTGCCAGCAGCTTGGGGGTCAGAAGCTCCTATAATTCACCCCTCCACTTT